The sequence of this T cell receptor beta chain was determined in a study of early T cells in non-severe SARS-CoV-2 infection. For the study at large: RNA in bulk from unsorted whole blood was sequenced, and chains were unpaired. Study-wide findings and caveats: Anti-spike CD8 specificities were favored by VDJdb matching, whose results missed private and CD4 specificities.

With respect to this clonotype: As yet, its antigen is unknown.

The trim removed 6 bases at V and 5 bases at J, leaving 8 bases unmatched. The CDR3 totals 13 residues. CDR1 and CDR2 from the germline V gene are DFQATT and SNEGSKA (reference sequence). Individually, cDNA molecules had unique molecular identifiers attached to them. TCRdb ran MiXCR on the 5' RACE reads and lists one entry per CDR3 protein. The sample has about 97,000 distinct CDR3 sequences; 9.5% to 12% are singletons. The source material was whole blood, sampled at baseline. This TCR derives from an adult who was a healthcare worker with PCR-confirmed SARS-CoV-2 infection or an uninfected control (not recorded which). The V gene is TRBV20-1, the J gene TRBJ1-1; 8 bases are a match to TRBD1. CDR3 nucleotide sequence: TGCAGTGCCAGGGCCAGGGGGCTTACTGAAGCTTTCTTT. Translation gives CSARARGLTEAFF.